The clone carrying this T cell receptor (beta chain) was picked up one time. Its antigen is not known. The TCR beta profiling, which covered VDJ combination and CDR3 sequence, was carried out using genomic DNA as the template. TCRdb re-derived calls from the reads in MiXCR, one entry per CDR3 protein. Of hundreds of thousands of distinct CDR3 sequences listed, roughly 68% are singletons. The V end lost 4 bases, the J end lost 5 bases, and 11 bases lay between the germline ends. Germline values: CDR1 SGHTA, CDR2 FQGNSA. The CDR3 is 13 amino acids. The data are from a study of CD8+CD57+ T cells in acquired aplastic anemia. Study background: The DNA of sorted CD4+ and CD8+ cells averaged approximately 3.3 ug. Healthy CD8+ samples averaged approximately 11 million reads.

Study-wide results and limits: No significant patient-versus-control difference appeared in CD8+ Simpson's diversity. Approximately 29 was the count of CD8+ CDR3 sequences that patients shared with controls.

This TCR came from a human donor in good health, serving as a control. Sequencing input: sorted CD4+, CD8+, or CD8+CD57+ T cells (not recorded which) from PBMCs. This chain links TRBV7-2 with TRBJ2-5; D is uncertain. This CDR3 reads CASSSNVHETQYF. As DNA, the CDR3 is TGTGCCAGCAGCTCGAACGTACACGAGACCCAGTACTTC.